This TCR beta chain stems from a study of blood T cell repertoires in COVID-19. Study information: COVID-19 samples collected from the United States, Italy and Spain covered acute and convalescent phases.

This clone was detected only once. CDR1 and CDR2 from the germline V gene are SQVTM and ANQGSEA. The length of the CDR3 is 13 residues. Trimming cost V 3 bases and J 7 bases; bases outside gene matches: 4. Assay: immunoSEQ multiplex PCR; the TCRdb copy retains only in-frame clones and omits some. The sample lists 100,000 to 150,000 clones, approximately 90% seen once, with over 1.5% in the top ten. This TCR derives from a human donor in a cohort sampled during active COVID-19. Material for sequencing was peripheral blood. The rearrangement uses TRBV29-1 and TRBJ1-4; 8 nucleotides match TRBD1. The CDR3 loop reads CSVEDRVVEKLFF. Written as DNA, the CDR3 is TGCAGCGTTGAGGACAGGGTGGTTGAAAAACTGTTTTTT.